This T cell receptor (beta chain) was identified during a study of Graves' ophthalmopathy and Graves' hyperthyroidism. Across the whole study: Stable hyperthyroidism meant no ophthalmopathy within 18 months of follow-up.

Findings and caveats of the study: Detection in blood was also observed for most expanded thyroid clonotypes above 0.001 frequency.

As to this clonotype: Its target is unknown.

For repertoire sequencing, the TCR beta CDR3 regions were amplified from RNA transcripts. The authors performed first-round RT-PCR with HTBI primers and then a second-round multiplex PCR. One entry per CDR3 protein, called by TCRdb with MiXCR from the multiplex PCR reads. The sample has roughly 1.1 million distinct CDR3 sequences, less than 45% seen once; the top ten hold 11%. Patients with other autoimmune diseases, uncontrolled infections, pregnancy or lactation were excluded. This sequence originates from an adult man with Graves' hyperthyroidism. The sequenced sample was peripheral blood or thyroid tissue (not recorded which).

CDR3 loop: CIPPGQNLVYTF. The CDR3 DNA reads TGCATCCCACCGGGACAGAACTTGGTCTACACCTTC. V is TRBV29-1 and J is TRBJ1-2, with 7 bases lining up with TRBD1. In germline, CDR1 is SQVTM, CDR2 ANQGSEA. This CDR3 comprises 12 residues. Complete variable domain (other parts from reference TRBV29-1 and TRBJ1-2): SAVISQKPSRDICQRGTSLTIQCQVDSQVTMMFWYRQQPGQSLTLIATANQGSEATYESGFVIDKFPISRPNLTFSTLTVSNMSPEDSSIYLCIPPGQNLVYTFGSGTRLTVV.